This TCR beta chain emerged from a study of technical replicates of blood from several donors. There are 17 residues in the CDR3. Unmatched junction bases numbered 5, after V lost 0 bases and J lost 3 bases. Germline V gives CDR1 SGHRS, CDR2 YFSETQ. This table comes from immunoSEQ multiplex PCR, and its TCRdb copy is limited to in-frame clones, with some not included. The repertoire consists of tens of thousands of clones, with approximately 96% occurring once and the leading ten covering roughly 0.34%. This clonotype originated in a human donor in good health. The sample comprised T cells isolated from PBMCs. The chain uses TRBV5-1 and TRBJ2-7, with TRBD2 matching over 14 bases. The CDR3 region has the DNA TGCGCCAGCAGCTTGGGGGGACTAGCGGGAGCTGTCTACGAGCAGTACTTC. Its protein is CASSLGGLAGAVYEQYF.